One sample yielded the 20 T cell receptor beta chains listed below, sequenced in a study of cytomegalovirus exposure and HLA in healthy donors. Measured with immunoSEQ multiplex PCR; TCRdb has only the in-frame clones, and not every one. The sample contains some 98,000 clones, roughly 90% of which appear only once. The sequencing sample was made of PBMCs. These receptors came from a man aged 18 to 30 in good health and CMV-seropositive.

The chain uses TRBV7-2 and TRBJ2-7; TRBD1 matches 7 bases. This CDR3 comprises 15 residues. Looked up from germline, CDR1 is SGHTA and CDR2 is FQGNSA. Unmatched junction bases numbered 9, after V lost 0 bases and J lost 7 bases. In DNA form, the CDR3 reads TGTGCCAGCAGCTTAGCTTTGACAGGGCAAGCGGAGCAGTACTTC. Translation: CASSLALTGQAEQYF.

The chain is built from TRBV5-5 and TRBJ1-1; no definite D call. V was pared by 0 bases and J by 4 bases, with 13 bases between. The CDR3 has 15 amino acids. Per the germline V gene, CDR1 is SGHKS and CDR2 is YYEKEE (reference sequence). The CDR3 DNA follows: TGTGCCAGCAGCTTGGCCATCGGGATAGGCACTGAAGCTTTCTTT. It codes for CASSLAIGIGTEAFF.

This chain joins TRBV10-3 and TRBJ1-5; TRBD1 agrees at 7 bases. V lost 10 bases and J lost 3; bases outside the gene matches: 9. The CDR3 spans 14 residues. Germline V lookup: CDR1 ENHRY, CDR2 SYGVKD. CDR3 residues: CATALDRDNQPQHF. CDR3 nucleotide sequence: TGTGCCACCGCACTAGACAGGGACAATCAGCCCCAGCATTTT.

The CDR3 DNA is TGTGCCAGCAGGACCGGGACAGGGGGCTATGGCTACACCTTC. It is translated as CASRTGTGGYGYTF. The chain combines TRBV5-4 with TRBJ1-2, with TRBD1 matching 11 bases. Germline assignment: CDR1 SGHNT and CDR2 YYREEE (reference sequence). V dropped 5 bases and J dropped 4; count of bases not matched to a gene: 4. CDR3 size: 14 residues.

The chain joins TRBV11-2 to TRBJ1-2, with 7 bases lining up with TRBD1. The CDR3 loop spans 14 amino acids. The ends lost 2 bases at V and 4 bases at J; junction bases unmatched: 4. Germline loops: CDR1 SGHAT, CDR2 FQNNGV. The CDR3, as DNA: TGTGCCAGCAGCTTATACAGGGGTAGCTATGGCTACACCTTC. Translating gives CASSLYRGSYGYTF.

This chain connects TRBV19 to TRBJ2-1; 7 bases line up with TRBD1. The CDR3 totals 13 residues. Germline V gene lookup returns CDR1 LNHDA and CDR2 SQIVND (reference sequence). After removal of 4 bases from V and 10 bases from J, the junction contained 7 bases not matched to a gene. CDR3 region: CASSNHRGNEQFF. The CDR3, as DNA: TGTGCCAGTAGTAACCACAGGGGAAACGAGCAGTTCTTC.

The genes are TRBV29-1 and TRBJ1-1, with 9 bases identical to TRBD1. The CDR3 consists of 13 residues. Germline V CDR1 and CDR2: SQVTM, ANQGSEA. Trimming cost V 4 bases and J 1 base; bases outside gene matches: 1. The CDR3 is CSVATGGNTEAFF. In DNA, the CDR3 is TGCAGCGTTGCGACAGGGGGGAACACTGAAGCTTTCTTT.

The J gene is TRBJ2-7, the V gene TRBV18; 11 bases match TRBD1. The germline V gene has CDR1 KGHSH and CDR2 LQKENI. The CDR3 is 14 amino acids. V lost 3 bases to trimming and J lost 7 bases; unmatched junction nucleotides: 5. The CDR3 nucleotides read TGTGCCAGCTCACCCGGGACAGGGGGGATAGAGCAGTACTTC. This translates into CASSPGTGGIEQYF. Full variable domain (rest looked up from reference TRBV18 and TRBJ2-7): NAGVMQNPRHLVRRRGQEARLRCSPMKGHSHVYWYRQLPEEGLKFMVYLQKENIIDESGMPKERFSAEFPKEGPSILRIQQVVRGDSAAYFCASSPGTGGIEQYFGPGTRLTVT.

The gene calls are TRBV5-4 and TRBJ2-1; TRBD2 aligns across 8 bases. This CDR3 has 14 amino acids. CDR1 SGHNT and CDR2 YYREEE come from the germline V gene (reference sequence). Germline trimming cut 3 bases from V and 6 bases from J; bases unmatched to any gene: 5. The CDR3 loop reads CASSSPGGSNEQFF. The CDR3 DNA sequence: TGTGCCAGCAGCTCCCCGGGGGGGAGCAATGAGCAGTTCTTC.

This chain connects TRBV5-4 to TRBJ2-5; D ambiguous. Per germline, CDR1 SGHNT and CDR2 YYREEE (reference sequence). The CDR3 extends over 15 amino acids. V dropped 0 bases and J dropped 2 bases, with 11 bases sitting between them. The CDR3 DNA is TGTGCCAGCAGCTTGGGCGTGGGCGAACAAGAGACCCAGTACTTC. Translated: CASSLGVGEQETQYF.

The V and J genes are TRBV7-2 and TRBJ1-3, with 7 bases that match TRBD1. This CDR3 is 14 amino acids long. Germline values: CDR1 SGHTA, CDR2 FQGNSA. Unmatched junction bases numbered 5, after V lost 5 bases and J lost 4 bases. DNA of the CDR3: TGTGCCAGCAGCCAGGACAGGCGAGGAAACACCATATATTTT. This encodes CASSQDRRGNTIYF.

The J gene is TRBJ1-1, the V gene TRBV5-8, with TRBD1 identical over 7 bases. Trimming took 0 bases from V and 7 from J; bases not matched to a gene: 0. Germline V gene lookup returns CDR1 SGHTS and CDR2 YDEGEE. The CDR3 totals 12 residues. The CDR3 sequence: CASSLAGGEAFF. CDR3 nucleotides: TGTGCCAGCAGCTTGGCAGGGGGTGAAGCTTTCTTT. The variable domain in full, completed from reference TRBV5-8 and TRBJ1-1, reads EAGVTQSPTHLIKTRGQQATLRCSPISGHTSVYWYQQALGLGLQFLLWYDEGEERNRGNFPPRFSGRQFPNYSSELNVNALELEDSALYLCASSLAGGEAFFGQGTRLTVV.

CDR3 DNA: TGTGCCAGCAGGGGGACAGCAACCTACGAGCAGTACTTC. This codes for CASRGTATYEQYF. This sequence joins TRBV5-6 and TRBJ2-7; 7 nucleotides line up with TRBD1. Losses at the gene ends were 5 bases for V and 2 bases for J; bases not matched to a gene: 4. This CDR3 has 13 amino acids. CDR1 SGHDT and CDR2 YYEEEE come from the germline V gene. Based on the CDR3 plus reference TRBV5-6 and TRBJ2-7, the full variable domain is DAGVTQSPTHLIKTRGQQVTLRCSPKSGHDTVSWYQQALGQGPQFIFQYYEEEERQRGNFPDRFSGHQFPNYSSELNVNALLLGDSALYLCASRGTATYEQYFGPGTRLTVT.

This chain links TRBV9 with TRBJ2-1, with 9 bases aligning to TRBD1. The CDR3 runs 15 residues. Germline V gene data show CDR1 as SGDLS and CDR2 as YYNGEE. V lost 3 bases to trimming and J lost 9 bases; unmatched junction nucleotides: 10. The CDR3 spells CASSGFGTGMPEQFF. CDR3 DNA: TGTGCCAGCAGCGGTTTTGGGACAGGGATGCCTGAGCAGTTCTTC. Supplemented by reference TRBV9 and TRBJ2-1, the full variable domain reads DSGVTQTPKHLITATGQRVTLRCSPRSGDLSVYWYQQSLDQGLQFLIQYYNGEERAKGNILERFSAQQFPDLHSELNLSSLELGDSALYFCASSGFGTGMPEQFFGPGTRLTVL.

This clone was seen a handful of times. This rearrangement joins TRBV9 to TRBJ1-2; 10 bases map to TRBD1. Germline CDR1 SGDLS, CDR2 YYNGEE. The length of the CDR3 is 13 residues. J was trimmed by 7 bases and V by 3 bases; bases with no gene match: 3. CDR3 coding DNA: TGTGCCAGCAGCGGCCGGGACAGGGGTGGCTACACCTTC. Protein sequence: CASSGRDRGGYTF. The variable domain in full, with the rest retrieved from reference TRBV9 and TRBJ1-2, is DSGVTQTPKHLITATGQRVTLRCSPRSGDLSVYWYQQSLDQGLQFLIQYYNGEERAKGNILERFSAQQFPDLHSELNLSSLELGDSALYFCASSGRDRGGYTFGSGTRLTVV.

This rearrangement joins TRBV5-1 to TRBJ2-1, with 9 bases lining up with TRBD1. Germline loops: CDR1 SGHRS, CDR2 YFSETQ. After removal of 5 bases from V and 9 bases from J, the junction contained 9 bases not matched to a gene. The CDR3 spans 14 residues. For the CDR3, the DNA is TGCGCCAGCAGTCCGGGACAGGGAGTTTCTGAGCAGTTCTTC. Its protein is CASSPGQGVSEQFF. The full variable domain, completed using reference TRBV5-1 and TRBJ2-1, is KAGVTQTPRYLIKTRGQQVTLSCSPISGHRSVSWYQQTPGQGLQFLFEYFSETQRNKGNFPGRFSGRQFSNSRSEMNVSTLELGDSALYLCASSPGQGVSEQFFGPGTRLTVL.

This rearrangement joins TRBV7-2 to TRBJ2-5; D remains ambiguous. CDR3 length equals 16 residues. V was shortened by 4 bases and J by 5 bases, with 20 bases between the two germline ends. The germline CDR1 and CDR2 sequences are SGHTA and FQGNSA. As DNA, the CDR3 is TGTGCCAGCAGCTCCATCCGGGTCAATAATAGGGAGACCCAGTACTTC. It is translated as CASSSIRVNNRETQYF. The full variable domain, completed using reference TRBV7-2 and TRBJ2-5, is GAGVSQSPSNKVTEKGKDVELRCDPISGHTALYWYRQSLGQGLEFLIYFQGNSAPDKSGLPSDRFSAERTGGSVSTLTIQRTQQEDSAVYLCASSSIRVNNRETQYFGPGTRLLVL.

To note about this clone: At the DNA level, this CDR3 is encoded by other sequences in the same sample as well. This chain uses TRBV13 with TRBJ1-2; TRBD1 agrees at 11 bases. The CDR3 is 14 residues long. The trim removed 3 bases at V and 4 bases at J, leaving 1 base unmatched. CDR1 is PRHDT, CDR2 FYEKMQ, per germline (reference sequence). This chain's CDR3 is CASSLGTGGYGYTF. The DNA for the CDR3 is TGTGCCAGCAGCTTGGGGACAGGGGGCTATGGCTACACCTTC. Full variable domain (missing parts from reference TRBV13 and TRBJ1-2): AAGVIQSPRHLIKEKRETATLKCYPIPRHDTVYWYQQGPGQDPQFLISFYEKMQSDKGSIPDRFSAQQFSDYHSELNMSSLELGDSALYFCASSLGTGGYGYTFGSGTRLTVV.

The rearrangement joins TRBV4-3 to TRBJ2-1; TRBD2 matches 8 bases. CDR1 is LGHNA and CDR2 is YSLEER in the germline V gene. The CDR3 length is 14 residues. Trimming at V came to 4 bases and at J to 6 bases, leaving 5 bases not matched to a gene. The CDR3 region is CASSRGTSSNEQFF. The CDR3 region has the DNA TGCGCCAGCAGCCGCGGGACTAGTAGCAATGAGCAGTTCTTC.

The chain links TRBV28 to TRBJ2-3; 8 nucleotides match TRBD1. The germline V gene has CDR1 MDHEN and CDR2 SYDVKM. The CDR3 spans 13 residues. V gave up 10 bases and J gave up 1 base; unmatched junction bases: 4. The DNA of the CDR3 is TGTGCCACCGAGGGACAGGGCACAGATACGCAGTATTTT. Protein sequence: CATEGQGTDTQYF.